Shown below are 11 T cell receptor beta chains from a single sample sequenced in a study of T cell clonality in common variable immunodeficiency. The repertoire was sequenced with immunoSEQ multiplex PCR; TCRdb's copy has only in-frame clones and lacks some. In total the sample includes over 30,000 clones, none of them seen once. Specimen: peripheral blood mononuclear cells. The receptors derive from a person aged 18-70 years in good health.

This clone was seen repeatedly, ten times or more. The CDR3 goes on 3 residues after the read ends, and that part is filled in from the germline J gene. The chain recombines TRBV7-3 with TRBJ2-1; TRBD2 aligns across 10 bases. The length of the CDR3 is 15 residues. CDR1 is SGHTA and CDR2 is FQGTGA in the germline V gene. V shed 5 bases and J 4 bases; nucleotides not matched to a gene: 5. CDR3 DNA, as far as it was read: TGTGCCAGCAGCAACCTAGCGGGGGTATACAATGAG. Protein product: CASSNLAGVYNE. The whole CDR3 reads CASSNLAGVYNEQFF.

This clone was observed many times. The read gets to within 3 residues of the CDR3 end, and the germline J gene fills in the rest. This chain joins TRBV20-1 and TRBJ1-4; TRBD1 might be the D (5 bases). The CDR3 has 13 residues. Germline V gene lookup returns CDR1 DFQATT and CDR2 SNEGSKA (reference sequence). The V end lost 6 bases, the J end lost 8 bases, and 16 bases lay between the germline ends. The CDR3 bases that were read are TGCAGTGCCTGGACCCGGCGGGGGGAAAAA. It is translated as CSAWTRRGEK. The CDR3 reads in full as CSAWTRRGEKLFF.

This clone appeared many times. The CDR3 sequence is CASSYFSDNTEAFF. CDR3 DNA, as far as it was read: TGTGCCAGCAGTTATTTCAGCGATAACACTGAA. The chain links TRBV6-2 or TRBV6-3 to TRBJ1-1; the D is unclear. From the germline J gene comes the end of the CDR3, since the read stops 3 residues before it. This CDR3 has 14 residues. CDR1 MNHEY and CDR2 SVGEGT come from the germline V gene. Between the trimmed V and J ends, which lost 3 bases and 2 bases, there was a span of 10 bases.

With regard to this clone: This likely reflects a read error, since a far larger clone is one base away. The sequenced fragment ends 3 residues before the CDR3 boundary, so the rest is inferred from the germline J gene. The chain uses TRBV7-2 and TRBJ1-5; a weak D match, TRBD1 (5 bases). CDR1 and CDR2 from the germline V gene are SGHTA and FQGNSA. This CDR3 is built from 15 residues. CDR3 sequence reads: CGSSLAVGGIQPQHF. The CDR3 DNA, read in part, is TGTGGCAGCAGCTTAGCGGTTGGGGGGATTCAGCCC.

This clone was counted many times. The read is 3 residues too short to cover the CDR3 end, so that end is filled in from the germline J gene. V is TRBV6-1 and J is TRBJ2-3; D perhaps matches TRBD2 (7 bases). CDR3 size: 14 residues. Germline CDR1 is MNHNS and CDR2 is SASEGT. CDR3 bases read: TGTGCCAGCAGTGAAAAGGCGAGGGGGGGGGCG. This translates into CASSEKARGGA. The full CDR3 protein reads CASSEKARGGAQYF.

This clone has more than one count but fewer than ten. The read comes to an end 3 residues before the CDR3 does, leaving the germline J gene to fill in the end. V and J are TRBV2 and TRBJ1-2, with 7 bases that match TRBD1. This CDR3 has 14 amino acids. The germline V gene has CDR1 SNHLY and CDR2 FYNNEI. The sequenced CDR3 bases are TGTGCCAGCAGTGAACTAGTGGGGACAGATACC. Translation: CASSELVGTDT. The CDR3 in its entirety is CASSELVGTDTYTF.

Many counts were recorded for this clone. The sequenced fragment ends 3 residues before the CDR3 boundary, so the rest is inferred from the germline J gene. The chain combines TRBV18 with TRBJ2-3; TRBD2 agrees at 10 bases. Germline CDR1 is KGHSH and CDR2 is LQKENI. The CDR3 has 16 amino acids. V dropped 1 base and J dropped 5; count of bases not matched to a gene: 6. The CDR3 DNA, read in part, is TGTGCCAGCTCACCACTTAGCGGGGGGAGAGGAGATACG. This sequence encodes CASSPLSGGRGDT. The full CDR3 protein is CASSPLSGGRGDTQYF.

Turning to this clone: The CDR3 end falls 3 residues outside the read, so it is completed with the germline J gene. This chain connects TRBV30 to TRBJ1-2; D call uncertain. The CDR3 has 14 amino acids. Germline values: CDR1 GTSNPN, CDR2 SVGIG (reference sequence). V gave up 4 bases and J gave up 4 bases, with 16 bases separating them. CDR3 bases read: TGTGCCTGGACCCCGGCTAGGTTCTTCTATGGC. It yields the protein CAWTPARFFYG. Given in full, the CDR3 is CAWTPARFFYGYTF.

This clone came up many times. The CDR3 is cut off 3 residues early in the read; its end comes from the germline J gene. The chain combines TRBV5-7 with TRBJ2-3; TRBD1 agrees at 7 bases. Being an ORF, TRBV5-7 has a function that is uncertain. This CDR3 spans 13 amino acids. Trimming removed 4 bases from V and 7 bases from J; junction bases left unmatched: 6. The CDR3 spells CASSQGQVHTQYF. The CDR3 bases that were read are TGTGCCAGCAGCCAAGGACAGGTACATACG.

This clone was picked up many times. The read gets to within 3 residues of the CDR3 end, and the germline J gene fills in the rest. The rearrangement uses TRBV6-2 or TRBV6-3 and TRBJ2-7; D not certain. The CDR3 is made up of 14 amino acids. V shed 2 bases and J shed 1 base, with 9 bases lying between them. Germline loops: CDR1 MNHEY, CDR2 SVGEGT. CDR3 DNA, as far as it was read: TGTGCCAGCAGTTACCCCTCCCGGTCCTACGAG. Protein product: CASSYPSRSYE. The CDR3 in its entirety is CASSYPSRSYEQYF.

This clone was recorded at least ten times. The CDR3 end lies 3 residues beyond the end of the read and is filled in from the germline J gene. This sequence joins TRBV20-1 and TRBJ2-7; D might be TRBD2 (6 bases). Trimming took off 0 bases at V and 3 bases at J, with 15 bases between the two ends. CDR3 length: 15 amino acids. CDR1 DFQATT and CDR2 SNEGSKA come from the germline V gene (reference sequence). CDR3 amino acids: CSARDRAGLHYEQYF. The part of the CDR3 DNA that was read is TGCAGTGCTAGAGACCGAGCGGGCCTTCACTACGAG.